This T cell receptor (beta chain) was observed in a study of monozygotic twins with inflammatory bowel disease. Study-wide results and limits: Clonotypes shared with others were fewer in IBD patients than in healthy twins, especially with disease activity. Differing T cell subtypes remained indistinguishable.

Of note for this clonotype: Its antigen is unidentified.

TCRdb re-called the 5' RACE reads and catalogs CDR3 proteins one per entry, DNA excluded. With roughly 160,000 distinct CDR3 sequences in the sample, the ten largest clones hold 2.4%. The CDR3 is 19 amino acids. Germline CDR1 is MNHEY and CDR2 is SVGEGT. The sample comprised blood. The chain is built from TRBV6-2 or TRBV6-3 and TRBJ1-1; absent DNA, TCRdb's TRBD1 call cannot be checked. The receptor was derived from a human donor with ulcerative colitis or Crohn's disease, or a healthy co-twin of an affected twin (not recorded which). CDR3 region: CASSSSLTGSLRMNTEAFF.